What follows are 21 T cell receptor beta chains derived from one specimen sequenced in a study of tumor T cells in aggressive B-cell lymphoma. Generated by immunoSEQ multiplex PCR, the TCRdb table keeps only in-frame clones and is missing some. The table lists 10,000 or so clones, over 75% of them singletons. The source material was tumor tissue. The receptors derive from an adult with diffuse large B cell lymphoma.

This chain connects TRBV5-5 to TRBJ2-7, with D possibly matching TRBD1 (5 bases). CDR1 and CDR2 (germline): SGHKS, YYEKEE (reference sequence). The ends were cut back, 5 bases at V and 7 bases at J, with 19 bases in the middle. This CDR3 spans 14 amino acids. The CDR3 DNA is TGTGCCAGCAGTCGGACATCATCCCATACGGAGCAGTACTTC. The encoded protein is CASSRTSSHTEQYF. The whole variable domain, filled in from reference TRBV5-5 and TRBJ2-7, reads DAGVTQSPTHLIKTRGQQVTLRCSPISGHKSVSWYQQVLGQGPQFIFQYYEKEERGRGNFPDRFSARQFPNYSSELNVNALLLGDSALYLCASSRTSSHTEQYFGPGTRLTVT.

This chain connects TRBV25-1 to TRBJ2-1; 10 nucleotides align to TRBD2. The CDR3 covers 17 residues. The germline V gene has CDR1 MGHDK and CDR2 SYGVNS. J gave up 2 bases and V 1 base, and 5 bases lay outside the gene matches. The CDR3 loop is CASSEFASGSAYNEQFF. CDR3 sequence (DNA): TGTGCCAGCAGTGAATTCGCTAGCGGGAGCGCCTACAATGAGCAGTTCTTC.

V is TRBV28 and J is TRBJ2-2, with TRBD1 as a possible D gene (6 bases). The CDR3 is 14 amino acids. Germline CDR1 is MDHEN and CDR2 is SYDVKM. The V end was cut by 5 bases, the J end by 7 bases, with 14 bases between. CDR3: CASSLYREIGELFF. The CDR3 DNA reads as TGTGCCAGCAGTCTATACAGGGAAATCGGGGAGCTGTTTTTT.

This clone appeared once. The V and J genes are TRBV5-6 and TRBJ2-1; the D gene is possibly TRBD2 (6 bases). The germline V gene encodes CDR1 SGHDT and CDR2 YYEEEE. V lost 2 bases to trimming and J lost 5 bases, with 11 bases between them. The CDR3 is 14 amino acids. In DNA form, the CDR3 reads TGTGCCAGCAGCTTCGGCGGGAAGAACAATGAGCAGTTCTTC. Translation: CASSFGGKNNEQFF.

V usage is TRBV5-1 and J usage is TRBJ1-2, with D perhaps TRBD1 (6 bases). Germline loops: CDR1 SGHRS, CDR2 YFSETQ. Between the trimmed V and J ends, which lost 0 bases and 14 bases, there was a span of 29 bases. The CDR3 loop spans 17 amino acids. CDR3 DNA sequence: TGCGCCAGCAGCTTGGCGATCTTTCCCGGGACACGCAACTGGGGGACCTTC. As protein: CASSLAIFPGTRNWGTF.

This chain uses TRBV2 with TRBJ1-2; D is unclear. This CDR3 has 13 residues. The V end lost 4 bases, the J end lost 4 bases, and 10 bases lay between the germline ends. From germline, CDR1 is SNHLY and CDR2 FYNNEI. CDR3 sequence: CASSAAGRYGYTF. The CDR3 DNA reads TGTGCCAGCAGTGCGGCGGGCCGCTATGGCTACACCTTC.

Note on this clone: This sample includes further DNA sequences coding for the same CDR3. The V call is TRBV5-8, the J call TRBJ2-1; TRBD1 aligns across 9 bases. The CDR3 extends over 15 amino acids. With 9 bases clipped from V and 3 bases from J, the junction kept 10 bases outside the gene matches. The germline gives CDR1 SGHTS, CDR2 YDEGEE. CDR3 residues: CATSAGTGFYNEQFF. Here the CDR3 DNA reads TGTGCCACCTCGGCGGGGACAGGGTTCTACAATGAGCAGTTCTTC.

In this sample, this clone turned up once. The rearrangement uses TRBV14 and TRBJ1-4, with D possibly being TRBD1 (5 bases). The V gene's germline CDR1 is SGHDN and CDR2 FVKESK. This CDR3 has 14 amino acids. The V gene lost 3 bases and the J gene lost 7 bases, with 12 bases spanning the gap. DNA of the CDR3: TGTGCCAGCAGCCAGGGGGGGACCGGTGAAAAACTGTTTTTT. This translates into CASSQGGTGEKLFF.

This clone came up a few times. The V gene is TRBV29-1, the J gene TRBJ2-3, with 8 bases that match TRBD2. CDR3 length: 15 residues. The germline CDR1 and CDR2 sequences are SQVTM and ANQGSEA. V shed 7 bases, J shed 5 bases, and the junction held 14 bases outside the gene matches. CDR3 amino acids: CSGMIREGQGDTQYF. Written as DNA, the CDR3 is TGCAGCGGGATGATTCGGGAGGGCCAAGGAGATACGCAGTATTTT.

The CDR3 DNA sequence: TGTGCCAGCAGCGTAGATGGACAGGGCGGGCAGCCCCAGCATTTT. Its translation is CASSVDGQGGQPQHF. The genes are TRBV9 and TRBJ1-5, with 8 bases identical to TRBD1. V shed 0 bases and J 7 bases; nucleotides not matched to a gene: 6. CDR3 length: 15 amino acids. CDR1 is SGDLS, CDR2 YYNGEE, per germline.

V and J are TRBV11-3 and TRBJ2-1; TRBD2 matches 7 bases. This CDR3 is 16 amino acids long. V was clipped by 4 bases and J by 5 bases; unmatched bases: 11. From germline, CDR1 is SGHNT and CDR2 YENEEA. In nucleotides, the CDR3 is TGTGCCAGCAGCTCGAGAGGGAGGGCCTCGGACAATGAGCAGTTCTTC. Its protein product is CASSSRGRASDNEQFF. Combining the CDR3 with reference TRBV11-3 and TRBJ2-1 gives the whole variable domain EAGVVQSPRYKIIEKKQPVAFWCNPISGHNTLYWYLQNLGQGPELLIRYENEEAVDDSQLPKDRFSAERLKGVDSTLKIQPAELGDSAVYLCASSSRGRASDNEQFFGPGTRLTVL.

The V gene is TRBV5-4, the J gene TRBJ2-5, with 10 bases aligning to TRBD2. The CDR3 runs 14 residues. Germline V gene sequence: CDR1 SGHNT, CDR2 YYREEE (reference sequence). The trim removed 5 bases at V and 2 bases at J, leaving 3 bases unmatched. CDR3 region: CASSPTSGQETQYF. DNA of the CDR3: TGTGCCAGCAGTCCGACTAGCGGGCAAGAGACCCAGTACTTC. Combining the CDR3 with reference TRBV5-4 and TRBJ2-5 gives the whole variable domain ETGVTQSPTHLIKTRGQQVTLRCSSQSGHNTVSWYQQALGQGPQFIFQYYREEENGRGNFPPRFSGLQFPNYSSELNVNALELDDSALYLCASSPTSGQETQYFGPGTRLLVL.

This chain links TRBV11-2 with TRBJ2-1; 10 nucleotides line up with TRBD2. Germline V gives CDR1 SGHAT, CDR2 FQNNGV. After removal of 5 bases from V and 6 bases from J, the junction contained 7 bases not matched to a gene. The CDR3 is made up of 15 amino acids. This CDR3 reads CASSGPGLASNEQFF. The CDR3 DNA reads as TGTGCCAGCAGCGGCCCGGGACTAGCGAGCAATGAGCAGTTCTTC.

This clone is a singleton in its sample. V gene TRBV28 combines with J gene TRBJ2-5; the match to TRBD1 covers 8 bases. The J call may be faulty, since TRBJ2-7 better matches the DNA end. The CDR3 consists of 14 residues. The V gene's germline CDR1 is MDHEN and CDR2 SYDVKM. CDR3 coding DNA: TGTGCCAGCAGTTCTCGACAGGGGCAGGACGAGCAGTACTTC. Protein product: CASSSRQGQDEQYF.

The J gene is TRBJ2-2, the V gene TRBV2, with 9 bases lining up with TRBD2. This CDR3 is built from 14 residues. J gave up 5 bases and V 6 bases, and 4 bases lay outside the gene matches. Per the germline V gene, CDR1 is SNHLY and CDR2 is FYNNEI. CDR3: CASRSGRTTGELFF. The CDR3 DNA follows: TGTGCCAGCAGGAGCGGGAGGACGACCGGGGAGCTGTTTTTT.

This chain joins TRBV27 and TRBJ1-6; TRBD1 aligns across 7 bases. The CDR3 contains 14 residues. V trimming: 5 bases; J trimming: 11 bases; junction bases outside the gene matches: 9. CDR1 MNHEY and CDR2 SMNVEV come from the germline V gene (reference sequence). Here the CDR3 reads CASSTTGLGPPLHF. CDR3 bases: TGTGCCAGCAGTACGACAGGGCTTGGGCCACCCCTCCACTTT.

The rearrangement uses TRBV19 and TRBJ2-1, with a tentative D call TRBD2 (6 bases). V was cut by 7 bases and J by 0 bases, with 10 bases left in between. Germline V lookup: CDR1 LNHDA, CDR2 SQIVND (reference sequence). This CDR3 is 14 amino acids long. The CDR3 DNA follows: TGTGCCAGTACAGGAGCGGGCTCCTACAATGAGCAGTTCTTC. It encodes CASTGAGSYNEQFF.

V and J are TRBV7-9 and TRBJ2-7; 8 bases are a match to TRBD2. CDR3 length: 14 amino acids. Per the germline V gene, CDR1 is SEHNR and CDR2 is FQNEAQ (reference sequence). V was clipped by 5 bases and J by 7 bases; unmatched bases: 10. The CDR3 DNA reads TGTGCCAGCAGCCATAGACGGCTAGCGGGTGAGCAGTACTTC. Translating gives CASSHRRLAGEQYF. Full variable domain (remainder filled in from reference TRBV7-9 and TRBJ2-7): DTGVSQNPRHKITKRGQNVTFRCDPISEHNRLYWYRQTLGQGPEFLTYFQNEAQLEKSRLLSDRFSAERPKGSFSTLEIQRTEQGDSAMYLCASSHRRLAGEQYFGPGTRLTVT.

This rearrangement joins TRBV28 to TRBJ2-7, with TRBD2 as a possible D gene (6 bases). CDR3 length: 14 residues. V was clipped by 5 bases and J by 0 bases, with 11 bases between them. The germline CDR1 and CDR2 sequences are MDHEN and SYDVKM. CDR3 nucleotide sequence: TGTGCCAGCAGTATGGGACTCAGCTCCTACGAGCAGTACTTC. Protein product: CASSMGLSSYEQYF.

This clone has only a few counts. The V and J genes are TRBV7-2 and TRBJ2-7; TRBD1 aligns across 8 bases. The germline CDR1 and CDR2 sequences are SGHTA and FQGNSA. There are 15 residues in the CDR3. Trimming removed 5 bases from V and 5 bases from J; junction bases left unmatched: 11. The CDR3: CASSLYRTGNHEQYF. CDR3 nucleotide sequence: TGTGCCAGCAGCCTCTACCGGACAGGGAACCACGAGCAGTACTTC.

The chain combines TRBV10-1 with TRBJ2-7; 7 positions agree with TRBD1. The CDR3 spans 16 residues. V lost 6 bases, J lost 0 bases, and 11 bases stayed unmatched. CDR1 and CDR2 (germline): WNHNN, SYGVQD (reference sequence). The CDR3 sequence: CASRLLTGSYSYEQYF. The CDR3 DNA reads as TGCGCCAGCAGATTACTGACAGGGTCGTACTCCTACGAGCAGTACTTC.